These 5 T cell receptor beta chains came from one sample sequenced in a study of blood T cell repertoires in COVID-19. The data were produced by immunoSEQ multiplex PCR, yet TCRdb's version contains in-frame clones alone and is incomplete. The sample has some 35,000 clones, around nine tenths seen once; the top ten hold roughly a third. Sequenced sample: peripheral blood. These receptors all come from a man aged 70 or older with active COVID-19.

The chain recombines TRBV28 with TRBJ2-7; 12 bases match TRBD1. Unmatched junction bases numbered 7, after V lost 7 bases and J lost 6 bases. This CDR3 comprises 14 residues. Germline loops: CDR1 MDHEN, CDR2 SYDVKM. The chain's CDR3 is CASTLRDRGPEQYF. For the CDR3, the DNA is TGTGCCAGCACCCTAAGGGACAGGGGGCCCGAGCAGTACTTC.

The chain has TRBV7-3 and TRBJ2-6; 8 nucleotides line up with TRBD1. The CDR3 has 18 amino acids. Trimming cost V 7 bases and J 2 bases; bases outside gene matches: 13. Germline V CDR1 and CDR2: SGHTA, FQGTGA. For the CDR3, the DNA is TGTGCCAGCACCGGATGGCCCTCAGGGGGCCCTGGGGCCAACGTCCTGACTTTC. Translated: CASTGWPSGGPGANVLTF.

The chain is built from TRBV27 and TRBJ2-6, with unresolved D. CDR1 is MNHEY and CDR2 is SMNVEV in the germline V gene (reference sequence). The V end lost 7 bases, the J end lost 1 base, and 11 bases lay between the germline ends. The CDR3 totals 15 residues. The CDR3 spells CASTLRWSGANVLTF. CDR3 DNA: TGTGCCAGCACCCTGCGTTGGTCTGGGGCCAACGTCCTGACTTTC.

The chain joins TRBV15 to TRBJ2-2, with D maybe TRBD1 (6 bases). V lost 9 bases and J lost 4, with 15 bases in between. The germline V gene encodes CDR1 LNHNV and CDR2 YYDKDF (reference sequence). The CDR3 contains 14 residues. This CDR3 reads CATRTVAGTGELFF. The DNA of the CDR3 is TGTGCCACTCGGACAGTGGCGGGCACCGGGGAGCTGTTTTTT.

The CDR3, as DNA: TGCGCCAGCAGGCCTGTCGGTAGTTCTGGGGCCAACGTCCTGACTTTC. Translating gives CASRPVGSSGANVLTF. The chain recombines TRBV4-1 with TRBJ2-6; D is uncertain. The CDR3 loop spans 16 amino acids. Trimming pared 6 bases from V and 1 base from J, leaving 13 bases between. Germline assignment: CDR1 MGHRA and CDR2 YSYEKL.